The source of this T cell receptor (beta chain) is a study of blood T cell repertoires in COVID-19. Overall study context: Specimens from acute and convalescent COVID-19 originated in the United States, Italy and Spain. Sources were T cells, B-cell-depleted T cells, or PBMCs; the material itself was cDNA or gDNA.

Using immunoSEQ multiplex PCR, the repertoire was profiled, and TCRdb retains in-frame clones only, with some absent. The table shows 25,000 to 30,000 clones, with roughly 93% occurring only once. Per the germline V gene, CDR1 is SEHNR and CDR2 is FQNEAQ (reference sequence). This CDR3 region has 14 residues. The germline V and J ends were trimmed by 5 bases and 2 bases, with 12 bases remaining between them. Enrollment of patients from Seattle took place during active infection, with longitudinal follow-up. This clonotype was obtained from a woman in her 70s with COVID-19, enrolled during active disease. Specimen: peripheral blood. The chain joins TRBV7-9 to TRBJ2-5, with D maybe TRBD1 (5 bases). CDR3 region: CASSLNTGQETQYF. CDR3 bases: TGTGCCAGCAGCCTCAACACAGGACAAGAGACCCAGTACTTC.